This TCR beta chain was sequenced for a study of T cells expressing NK-cell markers. Overall study context: In sorted CD3+CD56+NKG2C+, CD3+CD56+NKG2C- and CD3+CD56-NKG2C+ T cells, TCR beta repertoires were obtained.

TCRdb re-called the 5' RACE reads; every CDR3 protein appears as one record, without DNA. The data show approximately 150,000 distinct CDR3 sequences, and the top ten clones hold about 18%. The CDR3 runs 13 residues. Per germline, CDR1 SGHDT and CDR2 YYEEEE. The specimen was blood T cells: a sorted CD56 or NKG2C T cell subset, CD4+ or CD8+ T cells, or bulk PBMC T cells (not recorded which). The receptor was derived from a woman between 18 and 69 years old in good health. This chain uses TRBV5-6 with TRBJ1-2; the D call of TRBD1 rests on TCRdb alone, since no DNA is present to check it. The CDR3 protein is CASSRQGMGGYTF.